This record covers a single T cell receptor beta chain. V was pared by 7 bases and J by 1 base, with 14 bases between. In germline, CDR1 is MNHEY, CDR2 SMNVEV (reference sequence). The CDR3 sequence is 15 residues long. The data derive from a study of blood T cell repertoires in COVID-19. Background on the study: The study drew acute and convalescent COVID-19 samples from the United States, Italy and Spain.

In the original analysis: Nucleated cell number was recorded as an estimate derived from reference gene primer amplification. Profiling relied on immunoSEQ multiplex PCR, and the TCRdb table lists in-frame clones only, not all of them. V and J calls plus clone size are reproduced from that table; the DNA served to infer D and trimming. The repertoire has about 110,000 clones, 72% of them found once; the top ten carry 7.6%. V and J are TRBV27 and TRBJ2-1; weak D call: TRBD1 (6 bases). This clonotype was obtained from a woman in her sixties with acute or convalescent COVID-19. The material sequenced was peripheral blood. CDR3 residues: CASTKRTVSYNEQFF. CDR3 bases: TGTGCCAGCACTAAAAGGACAGTTTCCTACAATGAGCAGTTCTTC.